The present entry profiles one T cell receptor (beta chain) with its context. Antigen specificity is unknown. CDR1 and CDR2 from the germline V gene are SGHNT and YYREEE (reference sequence). The CDR3 is 17 residues long. Unmatched junction bases numbered 3, after V lost 2 bases and J lost 0 bases. This sample was included in a study of cytomegalovirus exposure and HLA in healthy donors. General study points: Rarity characterized most TCR sequences, yet some public TCRs appeared in many donors. As a later analysis showed, a missense DCLRE1C variant was linked to trimming of TCR beta V- and J-genes. Reportedly, cytomegalovirus status was diagnosed with high sensitivity and specificity.

It was with 60 Vbeta and 13 Jbeta primers that the PCR ran. Using immunoSEQ multiplex PCR, the repertoire was profiled, and TCRdb retains in-frame clones only, with some absent. The table has around 88,000 clones, approximately 72% seen once. The chain has TRBV5-4 and TRBJ2-2; 11 nucleotides align to TRBD2. Sequencing input: PBMCs. The TCR sequence derives from a woman in her forties in good health and CMV-seropositive. The CDR3 spells CASSFASGRSNTGELFF. DNA for the CDR3: TGTGCCAGCAGCTTTGCTAGCGGGAGGTCGAACACCGGGGAGCTGTTTTTT.